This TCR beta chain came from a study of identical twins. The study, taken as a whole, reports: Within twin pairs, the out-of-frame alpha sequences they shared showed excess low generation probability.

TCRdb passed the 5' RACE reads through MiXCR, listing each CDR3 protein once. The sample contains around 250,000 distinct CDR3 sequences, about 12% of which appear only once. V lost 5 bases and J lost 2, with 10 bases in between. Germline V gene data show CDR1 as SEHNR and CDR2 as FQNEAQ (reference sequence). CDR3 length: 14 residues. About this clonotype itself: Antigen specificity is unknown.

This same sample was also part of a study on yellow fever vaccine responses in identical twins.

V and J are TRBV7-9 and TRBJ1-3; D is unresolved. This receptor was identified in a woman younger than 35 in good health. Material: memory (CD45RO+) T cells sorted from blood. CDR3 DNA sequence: TGTGCCAGCAGCAGAGAAGCTGCTGGAAACACCATATATTTT. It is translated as CASSREAAGNTIYF.